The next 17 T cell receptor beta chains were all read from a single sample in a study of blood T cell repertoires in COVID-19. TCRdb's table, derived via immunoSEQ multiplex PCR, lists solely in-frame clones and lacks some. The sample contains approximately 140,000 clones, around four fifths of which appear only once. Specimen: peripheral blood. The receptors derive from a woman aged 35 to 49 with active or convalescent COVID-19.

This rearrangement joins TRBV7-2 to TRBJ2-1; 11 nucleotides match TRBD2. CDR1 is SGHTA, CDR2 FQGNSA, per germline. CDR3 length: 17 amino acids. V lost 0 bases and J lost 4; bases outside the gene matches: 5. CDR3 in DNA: TGTGCCAGCAGCTTAGCCCATACTAGCGGGAGTTACAATGAGCAGTTCTTC. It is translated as CASSLAHTSGSYNEQFF.

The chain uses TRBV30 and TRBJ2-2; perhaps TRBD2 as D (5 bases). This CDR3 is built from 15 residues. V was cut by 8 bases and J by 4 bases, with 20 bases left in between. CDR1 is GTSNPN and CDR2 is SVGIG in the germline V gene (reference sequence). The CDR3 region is CAVHVGSGITGELFF. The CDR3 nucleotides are TGTGCCGTCCACGTTGGGAGCGGAATCACCGGGGAGCTGTTTTTT.

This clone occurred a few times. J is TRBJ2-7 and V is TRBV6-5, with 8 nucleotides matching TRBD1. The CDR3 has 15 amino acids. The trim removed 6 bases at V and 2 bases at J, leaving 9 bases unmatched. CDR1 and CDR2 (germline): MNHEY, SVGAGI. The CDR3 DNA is TGTGCCAGCAGGACCCAGGGGGCAGGCACCTACGAGCAGTACTTC. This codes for CASRTQGAGTYEQYF.

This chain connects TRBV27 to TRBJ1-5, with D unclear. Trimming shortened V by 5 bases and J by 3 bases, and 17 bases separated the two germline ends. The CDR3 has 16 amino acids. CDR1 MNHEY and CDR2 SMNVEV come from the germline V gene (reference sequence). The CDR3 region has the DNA TGTGCCAGCAGTCCTTTTGGGCAGGTAACCAATCAGCCCCAGCATTTT. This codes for CASSPFGQVTNQPQHF.

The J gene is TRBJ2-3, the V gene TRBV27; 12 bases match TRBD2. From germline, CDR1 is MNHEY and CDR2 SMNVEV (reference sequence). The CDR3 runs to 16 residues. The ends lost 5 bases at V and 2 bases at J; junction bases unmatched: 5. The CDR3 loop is CASSKLAGGTTDTQYF. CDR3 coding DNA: TGTGCCAGCAGTAAACTAGCGGGAGGCACCACAGATACGCAGTATTTT.

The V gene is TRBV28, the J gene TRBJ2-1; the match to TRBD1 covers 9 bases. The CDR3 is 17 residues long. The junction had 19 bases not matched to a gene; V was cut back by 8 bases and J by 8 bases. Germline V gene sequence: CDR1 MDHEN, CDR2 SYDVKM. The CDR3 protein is CASQVWTGTGTRDEQFF. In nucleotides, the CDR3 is TGTGCCAGCCAAGTTTGGACCGGGACAGGGACGCGCGATGAGCAGTTCTTC.

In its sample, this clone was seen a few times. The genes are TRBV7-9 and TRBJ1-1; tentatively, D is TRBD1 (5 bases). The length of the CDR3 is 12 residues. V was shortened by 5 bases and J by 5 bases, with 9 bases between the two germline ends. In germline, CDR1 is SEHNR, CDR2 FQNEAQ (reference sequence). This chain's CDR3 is CASSPGVTEAFF. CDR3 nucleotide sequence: TGTGCCAGCAGCCCGGGGGTAACTGAAGCTTTCTTT. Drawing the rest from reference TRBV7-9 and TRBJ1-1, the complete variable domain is DTGVSQNPRHKITKRGQNVTFRCDPISEHNRLYWYRQTLGQGPEFLTYFQNEAQLEKSRLLSDRFSAERPKGSFSTLEIQRTEQGDSAMYLCASSPGVTEAFFGQGTRLTVV.

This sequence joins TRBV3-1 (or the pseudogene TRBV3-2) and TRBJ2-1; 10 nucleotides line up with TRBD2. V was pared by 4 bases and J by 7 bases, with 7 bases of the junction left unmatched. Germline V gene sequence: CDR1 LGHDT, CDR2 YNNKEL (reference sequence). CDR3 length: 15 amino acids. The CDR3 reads CASSLGQREGNEQFF. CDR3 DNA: TGTGCCAGCAGCCTCGGCCAGCGGGAGGGAAATGAGCAGTTCTTC.

The CDR3 DNA reads TGCGCCAGCAGCTTACAGGGGGCGGACACTGAAGCTTTCTTT. Translation: CASSLQGADTEAFF. The chain has TRBV5-1 and TRBJ1-1; 9 nucleotides match TRBD1. The V gene end was trimmed by 2 bases and the J gene end by 3 bases; junction bases not matched to a gene: 2. The germline V gene has CDR1 SGHRS and CDR2 YFSETQ. The CDR3 is made up of 14 amino acids.

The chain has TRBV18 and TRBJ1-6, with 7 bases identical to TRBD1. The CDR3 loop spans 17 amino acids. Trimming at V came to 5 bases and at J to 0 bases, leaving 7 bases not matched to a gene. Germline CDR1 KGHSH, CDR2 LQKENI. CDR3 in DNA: TGTGCCAGCTCAGACGACAGGGCCAGCTCCTATAATTCACCCCTCCACTTT. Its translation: CASSDDRASSYNSPLHF.

CDR3 loop: CASSYSGAVANEKLFF. CDR3 sequence (DNA): TGTGCCAGCAGTTACTCGGGGGCCGTGGCTAATGAAAAACTGTTTTTT. V gene TRBV6-2 or TRBV6-3 combines with J gene TRBJ1-4; possible D gene TRBD1, 6 bases. V shed 0 bases and J shed 3 bases, with 11 bases lying between them. The CDR3 length is 16 residues. The germline CDR1 and CDR2 sequences are MNHEY and SVGEGT.

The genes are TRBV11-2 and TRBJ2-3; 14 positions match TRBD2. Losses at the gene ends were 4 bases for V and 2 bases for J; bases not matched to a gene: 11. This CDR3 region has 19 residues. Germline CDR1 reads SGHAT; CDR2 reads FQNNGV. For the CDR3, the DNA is TGTGCCAGCAGCTCTACCCGGACTAGCGGGGGGCACATCACAGATACGCAGTATTTT. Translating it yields CASSSTRTSGGHITDTQYF.

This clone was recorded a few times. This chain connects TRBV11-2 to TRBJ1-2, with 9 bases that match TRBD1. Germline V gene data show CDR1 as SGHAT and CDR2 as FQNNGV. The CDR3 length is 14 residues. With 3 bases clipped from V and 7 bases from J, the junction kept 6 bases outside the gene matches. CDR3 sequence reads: CASSLDRGGFGYTF. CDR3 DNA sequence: TGTGCCAGCAGCTTGGACAGGGGAGGGTTTGGCTACACCTTC.

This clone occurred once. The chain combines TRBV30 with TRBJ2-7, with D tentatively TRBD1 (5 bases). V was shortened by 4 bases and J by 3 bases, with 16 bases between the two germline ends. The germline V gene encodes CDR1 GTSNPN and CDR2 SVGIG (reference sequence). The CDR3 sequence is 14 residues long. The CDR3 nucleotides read TGTGCCTGGACCCCAAAGGGGCAGGGCTACGAGCAGTACTTC. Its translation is CAWTPKGQGYEQYF.

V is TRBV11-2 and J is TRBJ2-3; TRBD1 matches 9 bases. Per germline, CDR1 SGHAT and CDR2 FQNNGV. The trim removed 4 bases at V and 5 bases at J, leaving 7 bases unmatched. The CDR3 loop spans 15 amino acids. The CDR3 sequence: CASSSGTGLIDTQYF. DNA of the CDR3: TGTGCCAGCAGCTCCGGGACAGGGTTAATAGATACGCAGTATTTT.

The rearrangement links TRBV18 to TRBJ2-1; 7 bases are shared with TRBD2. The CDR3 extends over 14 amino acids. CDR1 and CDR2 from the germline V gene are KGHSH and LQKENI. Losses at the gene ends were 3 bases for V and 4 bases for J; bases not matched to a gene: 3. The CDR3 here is CASSPQRGYNEQFF. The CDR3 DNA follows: TGTGCCAGCTCACCCCAGCGGGGTTACAATGAGCAGTTCTTC. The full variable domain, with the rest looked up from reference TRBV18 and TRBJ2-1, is NAGVMQNPRHLVRRRGQEARLRCSPMKGHSHVYWYRQLPEEGLKFMVYLQKENIIDESGMPKERFSAEFPKEGPSILRIQQVVRGDSAAYFCASSPQRGYNEQFFGPGTRLTVL.

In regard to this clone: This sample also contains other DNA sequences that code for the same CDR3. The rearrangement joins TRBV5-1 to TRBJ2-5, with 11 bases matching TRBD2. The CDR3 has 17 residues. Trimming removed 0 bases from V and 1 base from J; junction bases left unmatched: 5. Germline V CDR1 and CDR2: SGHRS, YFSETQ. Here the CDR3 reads CASSLALAGGPQETQYF. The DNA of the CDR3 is TGCGCCAGCAGCTTGGCCCTAGCGGGGGGCCCCCAAGAGACCCAGTACTTC.